This entry describes one TCR beta chain. Its antigen is still unknown. Using quantitative 5'-RACE with molecular barcodes, the authors made TCR beta libraries. One entry per CDR3 protein, called by TCRdb with MiXCR from the 5' RACE reads. The table has approximately 400,000 distinct CDR3 sequences, 17% seen once. These data come from a study of CD8 T cells in ankylosing spondylitis. Whole-study results and caveats: In ankylosing spondylitis patients, matched synovial fluid reportedly showed significant enrichment of disease-linked clones. Ankylosing spondylitis blood appeared to be characterized by a TCR beta motif of about eight highly homologous variants.

The ends lost 7 bases at V and 1 base at J; junction bases unmatched: 8. CDR1 is MNHEY, CDR2 SMNVEV, per germline (reference sequence). The CDR3 length is 16 residues. Sequences were obtained from blood, either unsorted or a sorted T cell fraction (not recorded which). This chain connects TRBV27 to TRBJ2-3; TRBD2 aligns across 10 bases. The receptor's source is a male donor with ankylosing spondylitis. The CDR3 loop is CASTPRGTSGTDTQYF. Here the CDR3 DNA reads TGTGCCAGCACCCCAAGGGGGACTAGCGGCACAGATACGCAGTATTTT.